This TCR beta chain originates from a study of neurological immune-mediated disorders. This clonotype was recorded at least ten times. The making of cDNA relied on 5'RACE with 10-nucleotide random UMIs. TCRdb recomputed calls from the 5' RACE reads with MiXCR, one row per CDR3 protein. The sample holds 55,000 to 70,000 distinct CDR3 sequences, 11% seen once. The sequencing input was PBMCs. The receptor was derived from a man aged 60-69 years in good health.

Written as DNA, the CDR3 is TGTGCCTCCCGGGGGCTGGTCTCCTACGAGCAGTACTTC. This sequence encodes CASRGLVSYEQYF. This sequence joins TRBV7-9 and TRBJ2-7; D might be TRBD1 or TRBD2, each matching 6 bases. CDR1 SEHNR and CDR2 FQNEAQ come from the germline V gene (reference sequence). V shed 11 bases and J shed 0 bases, with 14 bases lying between them. This CDR3 spans 13 amino acids.